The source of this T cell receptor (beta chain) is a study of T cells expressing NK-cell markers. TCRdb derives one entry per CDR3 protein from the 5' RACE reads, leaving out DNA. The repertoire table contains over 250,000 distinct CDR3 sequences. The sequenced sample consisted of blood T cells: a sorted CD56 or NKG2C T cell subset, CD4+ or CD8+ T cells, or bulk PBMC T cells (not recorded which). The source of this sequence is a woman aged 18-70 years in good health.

The CDR3 sequence: CSAGTRGGLALDTQYF. The chain combines TRBV20-1 with TRBJ2-3; without DNA, the TCRdb call of TRBD2 cannot be checked. CDR3 length: 16 amino acids. CDR1 is DFQATT and CDR2 is SNEGSKA in the germline V gene (reference sequence).